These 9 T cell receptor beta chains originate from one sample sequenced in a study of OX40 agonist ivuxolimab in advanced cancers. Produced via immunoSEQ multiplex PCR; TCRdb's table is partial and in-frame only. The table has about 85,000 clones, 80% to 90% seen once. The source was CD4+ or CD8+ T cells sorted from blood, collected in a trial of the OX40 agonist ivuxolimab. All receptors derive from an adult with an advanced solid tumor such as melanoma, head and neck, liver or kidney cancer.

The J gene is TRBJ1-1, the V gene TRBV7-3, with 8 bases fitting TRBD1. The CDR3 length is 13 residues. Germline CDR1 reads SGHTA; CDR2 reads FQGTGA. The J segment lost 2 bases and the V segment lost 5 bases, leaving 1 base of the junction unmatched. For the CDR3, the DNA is TGTGCCAGCAGCGGACAGGGTAACACTGAAGCTTTCTTT. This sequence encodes CASSGQGNTEAFF. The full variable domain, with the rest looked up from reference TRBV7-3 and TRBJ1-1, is GAGVSQTPSNKVTEKGKYVELRCDPISGHTALYWYRQSLGQGPEFLIYFQGTGAADDSGLPNDRFFAVRPEGSVSTLKIQRTERGDSAVYLCASSGQGNTEAFFGQGTRLTVV.

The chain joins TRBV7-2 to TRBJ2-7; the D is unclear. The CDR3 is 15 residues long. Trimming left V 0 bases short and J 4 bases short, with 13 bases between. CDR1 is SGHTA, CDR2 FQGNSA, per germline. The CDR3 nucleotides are TGTGCCAGCAGCTTAGCGACCGCAGGAGTTTACGAGCAGTACTTC. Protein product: CASSLATAGVYEQYF.

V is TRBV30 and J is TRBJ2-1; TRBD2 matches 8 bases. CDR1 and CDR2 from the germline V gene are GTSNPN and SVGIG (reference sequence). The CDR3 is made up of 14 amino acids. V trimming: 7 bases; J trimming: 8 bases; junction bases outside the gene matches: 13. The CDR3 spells CASLERGLSDEQFF. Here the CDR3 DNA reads TGTGCCTCCTTGGAGCGGGGGTTATCGGATGAGCAGTTCTTC. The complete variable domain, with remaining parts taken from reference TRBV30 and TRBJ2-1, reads SQTIHQWPATLVQPVGSPLSLECTVEGTSNPNLYWYRQAAGRGLQLLFYSVGIGQISSEVPQNLSASRPQDRQFILSSKKLLLSDSGFYLCASLERGLSDEQFFGPGTRLTVL.

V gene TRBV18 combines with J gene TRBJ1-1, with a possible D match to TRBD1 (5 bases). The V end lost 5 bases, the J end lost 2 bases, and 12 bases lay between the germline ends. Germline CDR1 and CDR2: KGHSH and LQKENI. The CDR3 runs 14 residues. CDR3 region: CASSFVRDNTEAFF. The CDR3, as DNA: TGTGCCAGCTCATTTGTTCGGGACAACACTGAAGCTTTCTTT.

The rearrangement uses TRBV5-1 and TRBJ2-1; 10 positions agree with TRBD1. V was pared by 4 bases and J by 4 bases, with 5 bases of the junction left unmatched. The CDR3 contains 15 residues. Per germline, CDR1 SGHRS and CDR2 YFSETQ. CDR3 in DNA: TGCGCCAGCAGCCTTACGGGACAGGGGTACAATGAGCAGTTCTTC. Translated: CASSLTGQGYNEQFF.

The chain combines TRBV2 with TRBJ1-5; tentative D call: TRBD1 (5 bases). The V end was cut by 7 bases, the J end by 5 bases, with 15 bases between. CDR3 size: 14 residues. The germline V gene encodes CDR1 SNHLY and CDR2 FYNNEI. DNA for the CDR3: TGTGCCAGCAATCCCGGGGGAGGGCATCAGCCCCAGCATTTT. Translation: CASNPGGGHQPQHF.

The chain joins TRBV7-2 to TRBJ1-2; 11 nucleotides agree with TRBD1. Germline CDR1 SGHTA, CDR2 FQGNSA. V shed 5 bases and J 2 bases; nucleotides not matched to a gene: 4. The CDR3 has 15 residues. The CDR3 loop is CASSPRDRGNYGYTF. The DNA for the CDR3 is TGTGCCAGCAGCCCACGGGACAGGGGGAACTATGGCTACACCTTC.

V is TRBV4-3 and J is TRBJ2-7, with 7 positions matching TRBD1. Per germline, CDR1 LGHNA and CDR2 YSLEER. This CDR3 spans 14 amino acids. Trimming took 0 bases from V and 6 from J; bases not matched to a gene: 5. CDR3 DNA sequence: TGCGCCAGCAGCCAAGAACAGGGGCCAGGCGAGCAGTACTTC. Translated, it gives CASSQEQGPGEQYF.

CDR3 DNA: TGTGCCAGCAGTCGGACGGTCAATGAGCAGTTCTTC. Residues: CASSRTVNEQFF. The chain links TRBV6-5 to TRBJ2-1; D uncertain. This CDR3 comprises 12 residues. Germline V gene data show CDR1 as MNHEY and CDR2 as SVGAGI. With 5 bases removed from V and 6 bases from J, the gap between germline ends came to 8 bases.